These 32 T cell receptor beta chains came from one sample sequenced in a study of blood T cells in healthy people across ages. For the second PCR, which ran for about 7 to 12 cycles, a sample-barcoded 5' primer and a J-beta primer mix were used. Via MiXCR, TCRdb re-called the 5' RACE reads, giving one row per CDR3 protein. The sample has 380,000 or so distinct CDR3 sequences, about half seen once. Material: blood. The receptors were sampled from a man in his sixties in good health.

This rearrangement joins TRBV11-2 to TRBJ2-5, with D unclear. Germline loops: CDR1 SGHAT, CDR2 FQNNGV. There are 15 residues in the CDR3. V lost 0 bases and J lost 0, with 8 bases in between. CDR3 protein: CASSLDRHNQETQYF. The CDR3 coding sequence is TGTGCCAGCAGCTTAGACAGGCACAACCAAGAGACCCAGTACTTC.

V and J are TRBV4-2 and TRBJ2-1, with TRBD2 identical over 8 bases. J gave up 2 bases and V 4 bases, and 7 bases lay outside the gene matches. Germline V gene lookup returns CDR1 LGHNA and CDR2 YNFKEQ. The length of the CDR3 is 16 residues. CDR3 bases: TGTGCCAGCAGCCCTACGACTAGCGCTACCTACAATGAGCAGTTCTTC. It specifies CASSPTTSATYNEQFF.

This clonotype was picked up a small number of times. The V call is TRBV9, the J call TRBJ2-5, with D hard to call. Germline loops: CDR1 SGDLS, CDR2 YYNGEE. The CDR3 is made up of 15 amino acids. Trimming cost V 0 bases and J 2 bases, with 11 bases left between them. The CDR3 nucleotides are TGTGCCAGCAGCGTAGAGGGTAGCCAACAAGAGACCCAGTACTTC. Translated: CASSVEGSQQETQYF.

This clonotype was seen more than once but under ten times. J is TRBJ1-4 and V is TRBV7-2; D is unclear. V dropped 3 bases and J dropped 2 bases, with 7 bases sitting between them. The CDR3 runs 14 residues. Per germline, CDR1 SGHTA and CDR2 FQGNSA. CDR3: CASSLAGTNEKLFF. CDR3 coding DNA: TGTGCCAGCAGCTTGGCCGGGACTAATGAAAAACTGTTTTTT.

Comments on this clonotype: The junction departs from the called germline gene at one end, perhaps through a read error. J is TRBJ2-6 and V is TRBV24-1; D may be TRBD1 (6 bases). This CDR3 spans 16 amino acids. Per germline, CDR1 KGHDR and CDR2 SFDVKD. In nucleotides, the CDR3 is TGTACCACCAACCGGGACACCGACTCTGGGGCCAACGTCCTGACTTTC. Translation gives CTTNRDTDSGANVLTF.

In DNA, the CDR3 is TGTGCCAGCAGTTTGGCGGGGACCGGGCGGCGGTTCAATCAGCCCCAGCATTTT. Translating it yields CASSLAGTGRRFNQPQHF. The gene calls are TRBV28 and TRBJ1-5, with D possibly matching TRBD1 (5 bases). The CDR3 runs to 18 residues. In germline, CDR1 is MDHEN, CDR2 SYDVKM. The germline V and J ends were trimmed by 3 bases and 3 bases, with 21 bases remaining between them.

J is TRBJ2-2 and V is TRBV7-9; unclear D gene. The CDR3 loop spans 13 amino acids. The germline CDR1 and CDR2 sequences are SEHNR and FQNEAQ (reference sequence). Trimming took 5 bases from V and 4 from J, leaving 8 bases between them. CDR3: CASSPLFTGELFF. CDR3 nucleotides: TGTGCCAGCAGCCCACTATTCACCGGGGAGCTGTTTTTT. Filled out from reference TRBV7-9 and TRBJ2-2, the complete variable domain reads DTGVSQNPRHKITKRGQNVTFRCDPISEHNRLYWYRQTLGQGPEFLTYFQNEAQLEKSRLLSDRFSAERPKGSFSTLEIQRTEQGDSAMYLCASSPLFTGELFFGEGSRLTVL.

The CDR3 loop reads CASTNRAAGANVLTF. CDR3 DNA: TGTGCCAGTACAAACAGGGCAGCAGGGGCCAACGTCCTGACTTTC. This chain connects TRBV6-2 or TRBV6-3 to TRBJ2-6; a possible D gene is TRBD1 (6 bases). V shed 9 bases and J shed 4 bases, with 16 bases lying between them. Germline V CDR1 and CDR2: MNHEY, SVGEGT. The CDR3 has 15 residues.

The chain joins TRBV12-3 or TRBV12-4 to TRBJ2-1; 12 bases are a match to TRBD2. This CDR3 comprises 15 residues. J lost 9 bases, V lost 7 bases, and 10 bases had no gene match. CDR3: CASTSSGGALGEQFF. Here the CDR3 DNA reads TGTGCCAGCACCTCTAGCGGGGGGGCCTTAGGTGAGCAGTTCTTC.

The chain recombines TRBV12-3 or TRBV12-4 with TRBJ1-4, with 7 bases that match TRBD1. The CDR3 is 14 amino acids. V lost 5 bases and J lost 3; bases outside the gene matches: 3. CDR3 protein: CASSRQGPNEKLFF. Here the CDR3 DNA reads TGTGCCAGCAGTCGACAGGGCCCTAATGAAAAACTGTTTTTT.

The chain joins TRBV21-1 to TRBJ2-5; TRBD2 is the table's D call and was not checked against the DNA. TRBV21-1 is designated a pseudogene. The CDR3 totals 14 residues. The chain's CDR3 is CASSKLSSASQQYF. Here the CDR3 DNA reads TGTGCCAGCAGCAAGTTGAGCAGCGCCAGTCAGCAGTACTTC.

This clonotype came up many times. The chain links TRBV12-3 or TRBV12-4 to TRBJ2-7; D tentatively reads TRBD1 or TRBD2 (5 bases each). The germline V and J ends were trimmed by 6 bases and 2 bases, with 14 bases remaining between them. The CDR3 has 14 residues. The CDR3 DNA follows: TGTGCCAGCAGGACCGGGACCCCGCCCTACGAGCAGTACTTC. It encodes CASRTGTPPYEQYF.

The chain links TRBV10-3 to TRBJ2-5, with TRBD2 identical over 14 bases. CDR1 ENHRY and CDR2 SYGVKD come from the germline V gene. The CDR3 loop spans 14 amino acids. Trimming at V came to 6 bases and at J to 4 bases, leaving 1 base not matched to a gene. The CDR3 here is CAISGLAGGETQYF. For the CDR3, the DNA is TGTGCCATCAGCGGACTAGCGGGGGGAGAGACCCAGTACTTC.

This clonotype has more than one count but fewer than ten. The chain employs TRBV7-2 and TRBJ2-3; 11 positions agree with TRBD1. The CDR3 consists of 16 residues. Trimming cost V 5 bases and J 5 bases; bases outside gene matches: 9. In germline, CDR1 is SGHTA, CDR2 FQGNSA. The CDR3 nucleotides read TGTGCCAGCAGCCCCGAGGGGACAGGGGGTAGAGATACGCAGTATTTT. This encodes CASSPEGTGGRDTQYF.

Comment on this clonotype: At one of its ends the junction is not consistent with the germline gene, which may arise from a read error. The genes are TRBV5-1 and TRBJ2-1, with TRBD2 matching 9 bases. The CDR3 is 13 amino acids. Germline loops: CDR1 SGHRS, CDR2 YFSETQ. CDR3 nucleotide sequence: TGCGCCAGCAGCTCGGGACTAGCATACGAGCGGTACTTC. Its translation is CASSSGLAYERYF.

The table lists this clonotype with a few counts. The chain is built from TRBV4-2 and TRBJ1-2; a weak D match, TRBD1 (6 bases). Germline V gene data show CDR1 as LGHNA and CDR2 as YNFKEQ. The CDR3 runs 16 residues. V was clipped by 3 bases and J by 3 bases, with 17 bases between them. CDR3 in DNA: TGTGCCAGCAGCCAGATGCAGGGGTTCTTAGACTATGGCTACACCTTC. Its protein product is CASSQMQGFLDYGYTF.

This sequence joins TRBV2 and TRBJ1-2; D gene uncertain. The CDR3 is made up of 14 amino acids. Trimming cost V 7 bases and J 2 bases, with 14 bases left between them. Per the germline V gene, CDR1 is SNHLY and CDR2 is FYNNEI. The CDR3: CASTSGSLNYGYTF. CDR3 sequence (DNA): TGTGCCAGCACGTCGGGGAGCTTAAACTATGGCTACACCTTC.

The rearrangement uses TRBV29-1 and TRBJ1-2, with 7 bases matching TRBD1. V shed 2 bases and J 4 bases; nucleotides not matched to a gene: 7. The germline V gene has CDR1 SQVTM and CDR2 ANQGSEA. The CDR3 covers 14 residues. CDR3 coding DNA: TGCAGCGTTGAAAGGTCCCGGACAGGCTATGGCTACACCTTC. This sequence encodes CSVERSRTGYGYTF.

This chain joins TRBV20-1 and TRBJ2-6; D may match TRBD1 or TRBD2 (5 bases each). Germline values: CDR1 DFQATT, CDR2 SNEGSKA (reference sequence). Trimming removed 4 bases from V and 0 bases from J, with 19 bases in between. This CDR3 is 18 amino acids long. The CDR3 spells CSATSTGTSYSGANVLTF. The CDR3 region has the DNA TGCAGTGCTACATCGACCGGGACGTCTTACTCTGGGGCCAACGTCCTGACTTTC.

This clonotype was detected only a few times. Here the CDR3 DNA reads TGCAGTGCTAGAATTGGGGGGCGGCAGAACTATGGCTACACCTTC. This codes for CSARIGGRQNYGYTF. This sequence joins TRBV20-1 and TRBJ1-2, with D tentatively TRBD1 (6 bases). Deletions cut 2 bases from V and 2 bases from J, with 15 bases between. Germline V gives CDR1 DFQATT, CDR2 SNEGSKA (reference sequence). The CDR3 length is 15 residues.

This clonotype showed up just once. Since a much larger clone is just one base distant, this may be a read error. The chain couples TRBV30 to TRBJ2-1, with D possibly TRBD1 on 6 matching bases. Deletions cut 5 bases from V and 10 bases from J, with 15 bases between. CDR3 length: 12 residues. The germline gives CDR1 GTSNPN, CDR2 SVGIG (reference sequence). CDR3 DNA: TGTGCCTGGGGAAAACAGGGCCACGAGCAGTTCTTC. Translating gives CAWGKQGHEQFF. The full variable domain, with the rest looked up from reference TRBV30 and TRBJ2-1, is SQTIHQWPATLVQPVGSPLSLECTVEGTSNPNLYWYRQAAGRGLQLLFYSVGIGQISSEVPQNLSASRPQDRQFILSSKKLLLSDSGFYLCAWGKQGHEQFFGPGTRLTVL.

The DNA for the CDR3 is TGTGCCAGCAGCCAAGTCCGGGTTGGTAGCGAGCAGTACTTC. Amino acids: CASSQVRVGSEQYF. J is TRBJ2-7 and V is TRBV3-1; D remains ambiguous. CDR3 length equals 14 residues. Germline CDR1 is LGHDT and CDR2 is YNNKEL (reference sequence). The V gene lost 1 base and the J gene lost 6 bases, with 13 bases spanning the gap.

V and J are TRBV20-1 and TRBJ1-2; D might be TRBD1 (6 bases). The V and J ends lost 1 base and 2 bases respectively, with 11 bases between them. CDR1 and CDR2 from the germline V gene are DFQATT and SNEGSKA (reference sequence). The CDR3 extends over 14 amino acids. The CDR3 nucleotides are TGCAGTGCTAGAGTAGGCAGGGGAAACTATGGCTACACCTTC. Its translation is CSARVGRGNYGYTF.

The V gene is TRBV6-2 or TRBV6-3, the J gene TRBJ2-4, with a possible D match to TRBD1 (5 bases). In germline, CDR1 is MNHEY, CDR2 SVGEGT. The ends were cut back, 6 bases at V and 1 base at J, with 13 bases in the middle. The CDR3 is 15 residues long. The CDR3 loop reads CASRGAHLAKNIQYF. The CDR3 DNA reads as TGTGCCAGCAGAGGGGCCCATCTCGCCAAAAACATTCAGTACTTC.

The chain links TRBV21-1 to TRBJ1-5; no check of the table's D call, TRBD1, against the DNA was made. TRBV21-1 is designated a pseudogene. This CDR3 spans 16 amino acids. Written as DNA, the CDR3 is TGTGCCAGCAGCAAAGCGGGTGGACAGGGCAATCAGCCCCAGCATTTT. Amino acids: CASSKAGGQGNQPQHF.

V gene TRBV14 combines with J gene TRBJ2-1; D is ambiguous. V lost 0 bases, J lost 6 bases, and 6 bases lay in between. This CDR3 is built from 13 residues. CDR1 is SGHDN and CDR2 is FVKESK in the germline V gene. The CDR3 DNA sequence: TGTGCCAGCAGCCAAGACCTCGGCAATGAGCAGTTCTTC. Translation gives CASSQDLGNEQFF.

This chain connects TRBV6-5 to TRBJ2-4; D not certain. CDR3 length: 15 amino acids. Germline values: CDR1 MNHEY, CDR2 SVGAGI. With 5 bases removed from V and 1 base from J, the gap between germline ends came to 12 bases. The CDR3 loop is CASSALESAKNIQYF. The CDR3 nucleotides read TGTGCCAGCAGTGCCCTTGAGAGTGCCAAAAACATTCAGTACTTC.

This clonotype was seen more than once but under ten times. It may be a read error: a sequence one base away is much more abundant. V and J are TRBV5-1 and TRBJ1-1; no firm D call. The CDR3 is 14 amino acids. V lost 4 bases and J lost 1, with 11 bases in between. Germline CDR1 SGHRS, CDR2 YFSETQ. CDR3 in amino acids: CASSVSAANTEAFF. The CDR3 region has the DNA TGCGCCAGCAGCGTGAGTGCCGCGAACACTGAAGCTTTCTTT. Looking up the rest from reference TRBV5-1 and TRBJ1-1 gives the full variable domain: KAGVTQTPRYLIKTRGQQVTLSCSPISGHRSVSWYQQTPGQGLQFLFEYFSETQRNKGNFPGRFSGRQFSNSRSEMNVSTLELGDSALYLCASSVSAANTEAFFGQGTRLTVV.

There are a few counts of this clonotype. The V gene is TRBV2, the J gene TRBJ1-4; D unresolved. V shed 8 bases and J shed 3 bases, with 13 bases lying between them. Germline CDR1 reads SNHLY; CDR2 reads FYNNEI. CDR3 length: 14 amino acids. The CDR3 region is CASRTASANEKLFF. DNA for the CDR3: TGTGCCAGCCGGACGGCATCGGCTAATGAAAAACTGTTTTTT.

V and J are TRBV6-5 and TRBJ2-5; 10 nucleotides line up with TRBD1. From germline, CDR1 is MNHEY and CDR2 SVGAGI. The CDR3 consists of 13 residues. V dropped 4 bases and J dropped 10; count of bases not matched to a gene: 6. The chain's CDR3 is CASSSGTGAVQYF. In DNA form, the CDR3 reads TGTGCCAGCAGTTCCGGGACAGGGGCCGTCCAGTACTTC.

The rearrangement joins TRBV6-2 or TRBV6-3 to TRBJ2-3, with D perhaps assigned TRBD1 or TRBD2 (6 bases each). This CDR3 is 17 amino acids long. V lost 7 bases and J lost 0, with 20 bases in between. Germline V gene sequence: CDR1 MNHEY, CDR2 SVGEGT. The CDR3 nucleotides are TGTGCCAGCACCGCCTCACCCAGGGGAGGAAGCACAGATACGCAGTATTTT. Its translation is CASTASPRGGSTDTQYF.

This sequence joins TRBV2 and TRBJ2-3; the D gene could be TRBD1 or TRBD2 (5 bases each). The V and J ends lost 7 bases and 0 bases respectively, with 17 bases between them. Per germline, CDR1 SNHLY and CDR2 FYNNEI. This CDR3 has 16 amino acids. The CDR3: CASNDGATVSTDTQYF. The CDR3 nucleotides read TGTGCCAGCAATGACGGGGCTACTGTGAGCACAGATACGCAGTATTTT.